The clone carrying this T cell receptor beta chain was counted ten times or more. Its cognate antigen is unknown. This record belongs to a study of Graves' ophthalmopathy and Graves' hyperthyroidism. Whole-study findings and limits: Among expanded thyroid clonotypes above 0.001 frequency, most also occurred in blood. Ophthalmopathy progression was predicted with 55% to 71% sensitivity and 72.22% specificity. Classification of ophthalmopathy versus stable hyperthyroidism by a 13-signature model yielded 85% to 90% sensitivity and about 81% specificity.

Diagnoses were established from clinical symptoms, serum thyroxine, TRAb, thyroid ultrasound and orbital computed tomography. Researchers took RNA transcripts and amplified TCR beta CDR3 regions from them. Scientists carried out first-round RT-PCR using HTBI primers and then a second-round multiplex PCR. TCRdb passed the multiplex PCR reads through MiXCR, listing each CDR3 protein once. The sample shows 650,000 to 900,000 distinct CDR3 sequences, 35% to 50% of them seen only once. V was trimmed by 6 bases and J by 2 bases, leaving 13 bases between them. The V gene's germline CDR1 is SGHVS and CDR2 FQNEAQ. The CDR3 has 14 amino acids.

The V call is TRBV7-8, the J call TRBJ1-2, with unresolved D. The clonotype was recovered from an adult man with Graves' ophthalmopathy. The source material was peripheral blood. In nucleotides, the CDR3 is TGTGCCAGCAGTTTGCGGCTCCCCAACTATGGCTACACCTTC. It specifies CASSLRLPNYGYTF.